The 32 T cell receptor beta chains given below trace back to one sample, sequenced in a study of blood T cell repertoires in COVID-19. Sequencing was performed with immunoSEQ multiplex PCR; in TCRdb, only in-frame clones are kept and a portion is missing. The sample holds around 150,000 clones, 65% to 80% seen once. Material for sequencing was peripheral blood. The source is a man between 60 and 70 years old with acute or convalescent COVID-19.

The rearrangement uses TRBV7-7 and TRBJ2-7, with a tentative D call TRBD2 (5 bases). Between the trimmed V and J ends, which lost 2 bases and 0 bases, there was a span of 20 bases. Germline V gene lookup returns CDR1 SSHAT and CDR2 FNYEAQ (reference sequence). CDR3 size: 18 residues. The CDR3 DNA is TGTGCCAGCAGCTTAAGGACTCTCGGACCGGAGCCCTCCTACGAGCAGTACTTC. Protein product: CASSLRTLGPEPSYEQYF.

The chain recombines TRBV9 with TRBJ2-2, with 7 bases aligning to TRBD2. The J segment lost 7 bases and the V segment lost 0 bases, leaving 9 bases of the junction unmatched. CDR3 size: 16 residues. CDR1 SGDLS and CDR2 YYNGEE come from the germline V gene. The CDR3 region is CASSVVEGGPIGELFF. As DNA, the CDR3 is TGTGCCAGCAGCGTAGTGGAGGGAGGGCCAATCGGGGAGCTGTTTTTT.

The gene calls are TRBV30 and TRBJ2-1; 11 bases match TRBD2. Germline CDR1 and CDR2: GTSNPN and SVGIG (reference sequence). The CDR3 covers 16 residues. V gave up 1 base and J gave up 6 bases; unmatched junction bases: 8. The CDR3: CAWSALAGASANEQFF. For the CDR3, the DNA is TGTGCCTGGAGTGCACTAGCGGGAGCTTCAGCCAATGAGCAGTTCTTC. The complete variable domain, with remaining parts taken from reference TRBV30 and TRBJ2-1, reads SQTIHQWPATLVQPVGSPLSLECTVEGTSNPNLYWYRQAAGRGLQLLFYSVGIGQISSEVPQNLSASRPQDRQFILSSKKLLLSDSGFYLCAWSALAGASANEQFFGPGTRLTVL.

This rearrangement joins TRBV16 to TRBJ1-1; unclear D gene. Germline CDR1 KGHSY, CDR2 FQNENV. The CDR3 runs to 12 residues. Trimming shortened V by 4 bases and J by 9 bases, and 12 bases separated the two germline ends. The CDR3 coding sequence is TGTGCCAGCAGCCCTAGGGAGGCCAAAGCTTTCTTT. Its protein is CASSPREAKAFF. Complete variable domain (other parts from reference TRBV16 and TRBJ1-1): GEEVAQTPKHLVRGEGQKAKLYCAPIKGHSYVFWYQQVLKNEFKFLISFQNENVFDETGMPKERFSAKCLPNSPCSLEIQATKLEDSAVYFCASSPREAKAFFGQGTRLTVV.

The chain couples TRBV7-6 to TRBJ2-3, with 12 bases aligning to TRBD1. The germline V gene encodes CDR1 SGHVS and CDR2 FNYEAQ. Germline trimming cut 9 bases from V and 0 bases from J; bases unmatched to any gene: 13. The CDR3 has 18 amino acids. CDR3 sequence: CASSPGTGGLWSTDTQYF. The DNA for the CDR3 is TGTGCCAGTAGCCCCGGGACAGGGGGCCTCTGGAGCACAGATACGCAGTATTTT.

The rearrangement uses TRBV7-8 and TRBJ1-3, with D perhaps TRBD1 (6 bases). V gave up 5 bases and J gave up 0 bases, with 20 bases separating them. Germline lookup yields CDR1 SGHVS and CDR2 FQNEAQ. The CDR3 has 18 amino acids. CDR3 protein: CASSPRTVLELSGNTIYF. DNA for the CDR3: TGTGCCAGCAGCCCCCGGACAGTGCTAGAACTCTCTGGAAACACCATATATTTT. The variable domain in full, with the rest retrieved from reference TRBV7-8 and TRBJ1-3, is GAGVSQSPRYKVAKRGQDVALRCDPISGHVSLFWYQQALGQGPEFLTYFQNEAQLDKSGLPSDRFFAERPEGSVSTLKIQRTQQEDSAVYLCASSPRTVLELSGNTIYFGEGSWLTVV.

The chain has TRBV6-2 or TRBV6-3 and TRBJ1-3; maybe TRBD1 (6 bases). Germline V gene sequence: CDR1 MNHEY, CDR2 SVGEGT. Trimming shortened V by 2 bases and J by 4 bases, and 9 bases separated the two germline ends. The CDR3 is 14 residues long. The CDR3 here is CASSYLGQGNTIYF. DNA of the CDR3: TGTGCCAGCAGTTACCTTGGACAGGGAAACACCATATATTTT.

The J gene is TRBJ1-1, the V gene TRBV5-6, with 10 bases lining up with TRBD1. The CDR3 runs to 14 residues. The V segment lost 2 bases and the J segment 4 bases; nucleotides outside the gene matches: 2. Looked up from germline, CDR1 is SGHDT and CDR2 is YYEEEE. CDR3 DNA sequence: TGTGCCAGCAGCTTAAGGACAGGGGGCACTGAAGCTTTCTTT. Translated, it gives CASSLRTGGTEAFF.

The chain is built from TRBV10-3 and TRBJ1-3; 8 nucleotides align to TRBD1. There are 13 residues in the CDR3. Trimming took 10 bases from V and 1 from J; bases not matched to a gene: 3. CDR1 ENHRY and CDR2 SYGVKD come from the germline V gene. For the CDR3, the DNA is TGTGCCACCGGACAGGGTTCTGGAAACACCATATATTTT. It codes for CATGQGSGNTIYF.

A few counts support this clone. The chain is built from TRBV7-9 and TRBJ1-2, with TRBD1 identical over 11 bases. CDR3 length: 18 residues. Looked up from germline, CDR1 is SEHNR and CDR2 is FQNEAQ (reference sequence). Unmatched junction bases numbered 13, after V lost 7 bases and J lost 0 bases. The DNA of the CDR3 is TGTGCCAGCACCCCGAGGGACAGGGGGGGCCTAGCTAACTATGGCTACACCTTC. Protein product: CASTPRDRGGLANYGYTF.

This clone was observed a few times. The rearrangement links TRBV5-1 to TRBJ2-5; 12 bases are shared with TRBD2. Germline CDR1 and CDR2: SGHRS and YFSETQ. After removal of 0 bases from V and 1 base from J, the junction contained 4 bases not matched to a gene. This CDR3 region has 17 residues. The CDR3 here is CASSLALAGGSQETQYF. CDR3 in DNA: TGCGCCAGCAGCTTGGCACTAGCGGGAGGTTCCCAAGAGACCCAGTACTTC.

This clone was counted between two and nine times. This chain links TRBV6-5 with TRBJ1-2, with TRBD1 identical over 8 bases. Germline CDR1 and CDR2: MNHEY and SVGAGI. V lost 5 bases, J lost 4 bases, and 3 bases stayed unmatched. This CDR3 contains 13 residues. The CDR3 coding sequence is TGTGCCAGCAGTCCACAGGGGGGCTATGGCTACACCTTC. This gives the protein CASSPQGGYGYTF.

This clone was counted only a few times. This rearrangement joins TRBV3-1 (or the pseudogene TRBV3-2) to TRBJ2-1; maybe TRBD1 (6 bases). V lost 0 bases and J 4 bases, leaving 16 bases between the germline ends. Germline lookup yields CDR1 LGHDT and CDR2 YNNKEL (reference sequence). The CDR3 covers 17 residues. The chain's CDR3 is CASSQDLGASGYNEQFF. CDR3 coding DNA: TGTGCCAGCAGCCAAGATCTGGGGGCTAGTGGTTACAATGAGCAGTTCTTC.

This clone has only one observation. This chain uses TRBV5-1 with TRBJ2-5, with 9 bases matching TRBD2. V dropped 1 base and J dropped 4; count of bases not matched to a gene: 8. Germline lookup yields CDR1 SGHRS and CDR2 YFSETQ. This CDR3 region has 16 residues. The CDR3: CASSLPGRGGGETQYF. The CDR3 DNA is TGCGCCAGCAGCTTGCCGGGGCGCGGGGGGGGAGAGACCCAGTACTTC.

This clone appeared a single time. DNA for the CDR3: TGCGCCAGCACCGCCCTTTACAGGGTACCGTACGAGCAGTACTTC. It codes for CASTALYRVPYEQYF. The chain combines TRBV4-1 with TRBJ2-7, with D possibly TRBD1 on 6 matching bases. Germline V gene sequence: CDR1 MGHRA, CDR2 YSYEKL. The CDR3 length is 15 residues. V shed 7 bases and J shed 4 bases, with 20 bases lying between them.

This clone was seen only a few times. The CDR3 protein is CASRSQERSNQPQHF. The CDR3 DNA reads TGCGCCAGCCGTTCACAGGAACGAAGCAATCAGCCCCAGCATTTT. The V and J genes are TRBV4-1 and TRBJ1-5, with D maybe TRBD1 (5 bases). The ends were cut back, 8 bases at V and 1 base at J, with 15 bases in the middle. This CDR3 region has 15 residues. Germline lookup yields CDR1 MGHRA and CDR2 YSYEKL.

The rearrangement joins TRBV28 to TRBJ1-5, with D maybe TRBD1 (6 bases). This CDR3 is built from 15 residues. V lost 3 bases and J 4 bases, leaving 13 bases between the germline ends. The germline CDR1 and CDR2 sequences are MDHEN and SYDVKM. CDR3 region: CASSFGQWRNQPQHF. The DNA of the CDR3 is TGTGCCAGCAGTTTTGGACAGTGGAGGAATCAGCCCCAGCATTTT.

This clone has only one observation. Written as DNA, the CDR3 is TGCGCCAGCAGCCCCGGGTCGGGTGTGCGGAACACTGAAGCTTTCTTT. Translation: CASSPGSGVRNTEAFF. J is TRBJ1-1 and V is TRBV5-1; unclear D gene. Trimming took 4 bases from V and 1 from J, leaving 17 bases between them. CDR1 SGHRS and CDR2 YFSETQ come from the germline V gene. The CDR3 sequence is 16 residues long. The variable domain in full, with the rest retrieved from reference TRBV5-1 and TRBJ1-1, is KAGVTQTPRYLIKTRGQQVTLSCSPISGHRSVSWYQQTPGQGLQFLFEYFSETQRNKGNFPGRFSGRQFSNSRSEMNVSTLELGDSALYLCASSPGSGVRNTEAFFGQGTRLTVV.

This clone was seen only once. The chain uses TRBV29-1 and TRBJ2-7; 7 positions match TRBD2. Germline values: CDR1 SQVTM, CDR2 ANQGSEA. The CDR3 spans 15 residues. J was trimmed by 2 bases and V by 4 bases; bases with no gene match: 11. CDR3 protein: CSVAGLMAGAYEQYF. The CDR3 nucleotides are TGCAGCGTTGCGGGGTTGATGGCGGGGGCCTACGAGCAGTACTTC.

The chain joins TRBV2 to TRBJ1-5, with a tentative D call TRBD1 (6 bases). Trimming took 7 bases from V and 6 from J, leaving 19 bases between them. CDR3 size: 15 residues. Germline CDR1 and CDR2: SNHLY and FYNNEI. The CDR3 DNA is TGTGCCAGCACCCCCTCGCAGGGGCACGGTCAGCCCCAGCATTTT. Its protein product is CASTPSQGHGQPQHF.

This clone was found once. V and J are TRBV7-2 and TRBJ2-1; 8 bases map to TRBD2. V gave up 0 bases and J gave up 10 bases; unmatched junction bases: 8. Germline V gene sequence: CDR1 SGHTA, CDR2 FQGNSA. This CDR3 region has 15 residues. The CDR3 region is CASSLAASRGGEQFF. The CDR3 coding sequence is TGTGCCAGCAGCTTAGCAGCTAGCCGGGGGGGGGAGCAGTTCTTC.

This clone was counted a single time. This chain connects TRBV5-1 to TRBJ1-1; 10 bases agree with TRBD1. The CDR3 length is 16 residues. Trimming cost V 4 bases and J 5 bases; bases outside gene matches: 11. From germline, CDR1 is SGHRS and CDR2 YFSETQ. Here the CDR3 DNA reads TGCGCCAGCAGCCCGGGTATTAGGACAGGGGGAACTGAAGCTTTCTTT. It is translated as CASSPGIRTGGTEAFF.

The CDR3 sequence is CASKGASGRGDEQFF. DNA of the CDR3: TGTGCCAGCAAGGGCGCGAGCGGGAGAGGGGATGAGCAGTTCTTC. The chain links TRBV6-5 to TRBJ2-1; TRBD2 matches 8 bases. CDR3 size: 15 residues. V was clipped by 7 bases and J by 8 bases; unmatched bases: 13. From germline, CDR1 is MNHEY and CDR2 SVGAGI.

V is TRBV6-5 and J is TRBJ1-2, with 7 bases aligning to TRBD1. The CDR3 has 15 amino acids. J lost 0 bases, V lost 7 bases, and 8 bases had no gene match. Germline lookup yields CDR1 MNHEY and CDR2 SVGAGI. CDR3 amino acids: CASKTGDLTNYGYTF. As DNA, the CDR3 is TGTGCCAGCAAAACAGGGGATCTAACTAACTATGGCTACACCTTC.

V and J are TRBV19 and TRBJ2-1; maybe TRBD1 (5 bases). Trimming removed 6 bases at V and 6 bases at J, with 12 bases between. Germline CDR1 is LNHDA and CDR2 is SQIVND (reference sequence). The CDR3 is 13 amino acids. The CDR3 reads CASSLNRGNEQFF. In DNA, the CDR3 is TGTGCCAGTAGCCTAAATAGGGGCAATGAGCAGTTCTTC.

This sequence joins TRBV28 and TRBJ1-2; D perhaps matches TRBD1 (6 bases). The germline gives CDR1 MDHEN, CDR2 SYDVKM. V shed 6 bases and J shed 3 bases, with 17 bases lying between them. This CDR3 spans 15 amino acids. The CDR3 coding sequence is TGTGCCAGCAGATTTGGTACAGGGCTTTACTATGGCTACACCTTC. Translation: CASRFGTGLYYGYTF.

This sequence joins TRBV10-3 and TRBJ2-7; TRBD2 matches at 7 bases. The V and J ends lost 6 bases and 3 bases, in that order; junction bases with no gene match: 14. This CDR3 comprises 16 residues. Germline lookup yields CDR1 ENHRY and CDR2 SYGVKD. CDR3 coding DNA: TGTGCCATCAGGGGGGGATCTGGGAGGGATATCTACGAGCAGTACTTC. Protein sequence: CAIRGGSGRDIYEQYF.

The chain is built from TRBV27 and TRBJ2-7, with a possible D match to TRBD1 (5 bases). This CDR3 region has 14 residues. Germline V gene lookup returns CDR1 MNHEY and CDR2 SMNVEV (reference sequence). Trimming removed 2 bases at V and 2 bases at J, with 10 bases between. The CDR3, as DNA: TGTGCCAGCAGTTTAATCCAGGGCCCCTACGAGCAGTACTTC. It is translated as CASSLIQGPYEQYF.

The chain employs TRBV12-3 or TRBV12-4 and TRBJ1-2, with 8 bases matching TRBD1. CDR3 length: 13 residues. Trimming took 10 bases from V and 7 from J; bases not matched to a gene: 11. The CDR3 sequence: CATSGQGAPGYTF. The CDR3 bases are TGTGCCACCTCCGGACAGGGAGCACCTGGCTACACCTTC.

The DNA for the CDR3 is TGTGCCAGCAGTTTGGGGGTAGGGGGCGGCCTAGCACAGCCCCAGCATTTT. This codes for CASSLGVGGGLAQPQHF. The J gene is TRBJ1-5, the V gene TRBV28; 7 positions match TRBD1. This CDR3 has 17 residues. Losses at the gene ends were 3 bases for V and 7 bases for J; bases not matched to a gene: 15. CDR1 is MDHEN and CDR2 is SYDVKM in the germline V gene.

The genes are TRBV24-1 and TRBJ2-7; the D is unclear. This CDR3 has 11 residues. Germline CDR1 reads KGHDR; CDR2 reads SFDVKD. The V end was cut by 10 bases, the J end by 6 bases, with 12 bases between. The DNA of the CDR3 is TGTGCCACTATAAGGAGAGTCGAGCAGTACTTC. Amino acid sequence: CATIRRVEQYF.

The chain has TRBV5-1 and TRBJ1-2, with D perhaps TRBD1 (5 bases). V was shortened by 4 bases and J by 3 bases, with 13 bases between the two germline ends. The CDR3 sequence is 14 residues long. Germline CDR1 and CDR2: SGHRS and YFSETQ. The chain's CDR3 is CASSRAPGYYGYTF. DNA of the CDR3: TGCGCCAGCAGCAGGGCCCCAGGGTACTATGGCTACACCTTC.